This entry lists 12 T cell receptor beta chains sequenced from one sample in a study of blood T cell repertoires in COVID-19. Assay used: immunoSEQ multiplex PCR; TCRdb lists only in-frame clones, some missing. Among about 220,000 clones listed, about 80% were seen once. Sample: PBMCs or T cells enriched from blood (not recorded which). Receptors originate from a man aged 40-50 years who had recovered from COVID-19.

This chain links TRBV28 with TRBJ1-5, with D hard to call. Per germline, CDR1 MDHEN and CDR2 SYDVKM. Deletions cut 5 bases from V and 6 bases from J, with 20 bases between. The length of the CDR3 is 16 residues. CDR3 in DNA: TGTGCCAGCAGTACACCGAGCGGCAGAGACGGTCAGCCCCAGCATTTT. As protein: CASSTPSGRDGQPQHF.

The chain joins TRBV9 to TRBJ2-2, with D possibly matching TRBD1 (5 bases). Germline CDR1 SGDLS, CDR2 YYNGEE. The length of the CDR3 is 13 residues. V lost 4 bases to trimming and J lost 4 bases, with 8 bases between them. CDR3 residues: CASSFQGTGELFF. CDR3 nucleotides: TGTGCCAGCAGCTTTCAGGGCACCGGGGAGCTGTTTTTT. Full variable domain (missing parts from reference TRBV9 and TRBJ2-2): DSGVTQTPKHLITATGQRVTLRCSPRSGDLSVYWYQQSLDQGLQFLIQYYNGEERAKGNILERFSAQQFPDLHSELNLSSLELGDSALYFCASSFQGTGELFFGEGSRLTVL.

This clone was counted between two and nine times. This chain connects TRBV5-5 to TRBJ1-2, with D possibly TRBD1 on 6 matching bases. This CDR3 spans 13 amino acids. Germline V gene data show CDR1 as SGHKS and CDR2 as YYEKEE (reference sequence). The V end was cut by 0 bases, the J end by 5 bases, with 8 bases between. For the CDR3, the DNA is TGTGCCAGCAGCTTGGTCCAGGGGTATGGCTACACCTTC. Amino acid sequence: CASSLVQGYGYTF.

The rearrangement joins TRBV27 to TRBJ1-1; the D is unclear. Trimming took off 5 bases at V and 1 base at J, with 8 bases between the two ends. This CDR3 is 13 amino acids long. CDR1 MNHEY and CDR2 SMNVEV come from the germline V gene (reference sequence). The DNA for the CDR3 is TGTGCCAGCAGTCTAGGATGGAACACTGAAGCTTTCTTT. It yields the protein CASSLGWNTEAFF.

CDR3: CSAQGGRAQYF. CDR3 nucleotides: TGCAGTGCTCAGGGGGGCCGGGCGCAGTATTTT. J is TRBJ2-3 and V is TRBV20-1, with D possibly matching TRBD1 (7 bases). The germline V gene has CDR1 DFQATT and CDR2 SNEGSKA (reference sequence). This CDR3 region has 11 residues. V lost 5 bases and J lost 10, with 13 bases in between.

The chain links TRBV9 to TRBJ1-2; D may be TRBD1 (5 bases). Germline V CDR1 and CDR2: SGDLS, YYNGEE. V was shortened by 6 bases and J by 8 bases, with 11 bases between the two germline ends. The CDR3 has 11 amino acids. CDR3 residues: CASTRGSGYTF. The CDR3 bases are TGTGCCAGCACTAGGGGTTCCGGCTACACCTTC.

The CDR3 here is CASSYSGGGQPQHF. CDR3 coding DNA: TGTGCCAGCAGCTACTCAGGGGGCGGTCAGCCCCAGCATTTT. The chain joins TRBV3-1 (or the pseudogene TRBV3-2) to TRBJ1-5, with 8 bases aligning to TRBD1. The junction had 6 bases not matched to a gene; V was cut back by 5 bases and J by 6 bases. Germline V CDR1 and CDR2: LGHDT, YNNKEL (reference sequence). The CDR3 is 14 amino acids.

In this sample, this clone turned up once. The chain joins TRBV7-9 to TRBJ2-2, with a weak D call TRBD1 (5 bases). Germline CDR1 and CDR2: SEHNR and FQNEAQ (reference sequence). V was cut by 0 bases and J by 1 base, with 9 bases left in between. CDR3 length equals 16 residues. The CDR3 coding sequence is TGTGCCAGCAGCTTAGCGGCAGGGAAGAACACCGGGGAGCTGTTTTTT. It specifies CASSLAAGKNTGELFF.

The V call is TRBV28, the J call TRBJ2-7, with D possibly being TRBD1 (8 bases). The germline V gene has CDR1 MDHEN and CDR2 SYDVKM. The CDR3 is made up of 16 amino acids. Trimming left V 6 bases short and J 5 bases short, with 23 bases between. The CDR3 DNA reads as TGTGCCAGCAGCCAGGGGGGGGCCAGGGGGCGGCACGAGCAGTACTTC. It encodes CASSQGGARGRHEQYF. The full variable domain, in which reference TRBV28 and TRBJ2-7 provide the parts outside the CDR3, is DVKVTQSSRYLVKRTGEKVFLECVQDMDHENMFWYRQDPGLGLRLIYFSYDVKMKEKGDIPEGYSVSREKKERFSLILESASTNQTSMYLCASSQGGARGRHEQYFGPGTRLTVT.

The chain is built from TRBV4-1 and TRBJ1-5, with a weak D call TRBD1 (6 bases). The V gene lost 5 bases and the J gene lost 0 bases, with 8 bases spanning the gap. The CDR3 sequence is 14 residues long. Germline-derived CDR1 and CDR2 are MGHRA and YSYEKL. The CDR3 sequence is CASSKTGSNQPQHF. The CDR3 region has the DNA TGCGCCAGCAGCAAGACAGGTAGCAATCAGCCCCAGCATTTT.

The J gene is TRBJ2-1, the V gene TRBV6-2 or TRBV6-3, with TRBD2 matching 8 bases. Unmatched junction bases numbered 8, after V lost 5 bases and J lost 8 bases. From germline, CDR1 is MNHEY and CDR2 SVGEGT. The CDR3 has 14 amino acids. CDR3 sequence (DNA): TGTGCCAGCAGTGATAGCGGGGCTTACGATGAGCAGTTCTTC. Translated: CASSDSGAYDEQFF.

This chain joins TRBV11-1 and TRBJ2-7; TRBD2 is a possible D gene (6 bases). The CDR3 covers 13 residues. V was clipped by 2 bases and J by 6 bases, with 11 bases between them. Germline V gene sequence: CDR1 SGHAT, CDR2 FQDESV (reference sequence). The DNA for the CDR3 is TGTGCCAGCAGCTTACGAGGAGGGTCCGAGCAGTACTTC. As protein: CASSLRGGSEQYF.